What follows are 12 T cell receptor beta chains derived from one specimen sequenced in a study of blood T cells in healthy people across ages. Then a second PCR, running roughly 7 to 11 cycles, was carried out with a sample-barcoded 5' primer and a J-beta primer mix. One entry per CDR3 protein, called by TCRdb with MiXCR from the 5' RACE reads. This sample yields about 1.1 million distinct CDR3 sequences, of which about two fifths are seen a single time; around 13% belongs to the top ten. The material sequenced was blood. Receptors were obtained from a man between 18 and 35 years old in good health.

The rearrangement uses TRBV9 and TRBJ1-2, with a possible D match to TRBD1 (5 bases). V was trimmed by 4 bases and J by 2 bases, leaving 12 bases between them. Germline assignment: CDR1 SGDLS and CDR2 YYNGEE. The length of the CDR3 is 14 residues. CDR3 sequence (DNA): TGTGCCAGCAGCACTGGGGGGTTGAACTATGGCTACACCTTC. Amino acids: CASSTGGLNYGYTF. Looking up the rest from reference TRBV9 and TRBJ1-2 gives the full variable domain: DSGVTQTPKHLITATGQRVTLRCSPRSGDLSVYWYQQSLDQGLQFLIQYYNGEERAKGNILERFSAQQFPDLHSELNLSSLELGDSALYFCASSTGGLNYGYTFGSGTRLTVV.

This clonotype was seen just once. This chain connects TRBV10-3 to TRBJ2-7, with D possibly being TRBD2 (5 bases). The J call could be wrong; TRBJ2-5 is a better fit for the DNA end. Germline lookup yields CDR1 ENHRY and CDR2 SYGVKD. This CDR3 has 15 residues. The CDR3: CAIGVGSAHQETQYF. DNA for the CDR3: TGTGCCATCGGAGTGGGGAGCGCCCACCAAGAGACCCAGTACTTC.

The chain uses TRBV12-3 or TRBV12-4 and TRBJ2-3; 9 nucleotides align to TRBD2. V trimming: 6 bases; J trimming: 14 bases; junction bases outside the gene matches: 12. The CDR3 covers 13 residues. CDR3 loop: CASSQSSGETGYF. The CDR3 nucleotides are TGTGCCAGCAGCCAATCTAGCGGGGAGACCGGGTATTTT.

J is TRBJ2-3 and V is TRBV7-2, with D maybe TRBD1 (5 bases). Germline-derived CDR1 and CDR2 are SGHTA and FQGNSA. This CDR3 spans 14 amino acids. V lost 5 bases and J lost 5, with 14 bases in between. For the CDR3, the DNA is TGTGCCAGCAGCCTCGAAGCTAGGGGAGATACGCAGTATTTT. Translating gives CASSLEARGDTQYF. Together with reference TRBV7-2 and TRBJ2-3, the CDR3 gives the full variable domain: GAGVSQSPSNKVTEKGKDVELRCDPISGHTALYWYRQSLGQGLEFLIYFQGNSAPDKSGLPSDRFSAERTGGSVSTLTIQRTQQEDSAVYLCASSLEARGDTQYFGPGTRLTVL.

This chain connects TRBV6-6 to TRBJ1-2; D unclear. CDR3 size: 16 residues. Trimming cost V 5 bases and J 1 base, with 17 bases left between them. Germline CDR1 reads MNHNY; CDR2 reads SVGAGI (reference sequence). The chain's CDR3 is CASSTEASLHNYGYTF. The CDR3 DNA is TGTGCCAGCAGTACCGAGGCAAGTCTACATAACTATGGCTACACCTTC.

The chain combines TRBV4-2 with TRBJ1-2; D ambiguous. Trimming took off 0 bases at V and 7 bases at J, with 9 bases between the two ends. The CDR3 has 13 residues. CDR1 is LGHNA, CDR2 YNFKEQ, per germline. The CDR3 DNA follows: TGTGCCAGCAGCCAAGATAGGTCCGGTGGCTACACCTTC. Translating gives CASSQDRSGGYTF.

This clonotype appeared a few times. The CDR3 protein is CSATSGGPYNEQFF. Here the CDR3 DNA reads TGCAGTGCGACTAGCGGGGGGCCTTACAATGAGCAGTTCTTC. The chain carries TRBV20-1 and TRBJ2-1, with TRBD2 identical over 13 bases. With V trimmed by 6 bases and J by 4 bases, 3 bases remained unmatched. The CDR3 sequence is 14 residues long. Per the germline V gene, CDR1 is DFQATT and CDR2 is SNEGSKA (reference sequence).

Turning to this clonotype: Compared with germline, one end of the junction differs, possibly owing to a read error. V and J are TRBV2 and TRBJ2-1, with D possibly being TRBD1 (7 bases). Germline values: CDR1 SNHLY, CDR2 FYNNEI. The CDR3 totals 15 residues. The CDR3: CAGRGDRGSYNEQFF. In nucleotides, the CDR3 is TGTGCCGGCAGGGGGGATCGGGGCTCCTACAATGAGCAGTTCTTC.

In the case of this clonotype: One end of the junction fails to match germline, which may point to a read error. This chain links TRBV25-1 with TRBJ1-2, with D unclear. From germline, CDR1 is MGHDK and CDR2 SYGVNS. The CDR3 is 15 amino acids. The CDR3 bases are TGTGCCGGCAGTGACACTACCGACGGCAACTATGGCTACACCTTC. Protein product: CAGSDTTDGNYGYTF.

The CDR3 DNA sequence: TGTGCCAGCAAACAGGGTTTATTTGGCTACACCTTC. Protein: CASKQGLFGYTF. The chain recombines TRBV6-5 with TRBJ1-2; weak D call: TRBD1 (6 bases). There are 12 residues in the CDR3. Germline V gives CDR1 MNHEY, CDR2 SVGAGI. V was clipped by 7 bases and J by 7 bases, with 13 bases between them.

The genes are TRBV7-6 and TRBJ2-6, with 7 bases that match TRBD1. Unmatched junction bases numbered 12, after V lost 1 base and J lost 0 bases. Per germline, CDR1 SGHVS and CDR2 FNYEAQ. The length of the CDR3 is 20 residues. The chain's CDR3 is CASSLVWAGGEGSGANVLTF. The CDR3 region has the DNA TGTGCCAGCAGCTTAGTTTGGGCAGGGGGAGAGGGCTCTGGGGCCAACGTCCTGACTTTC.

V usage is TRBV25-1 and J usage is TRBJ1-4; the D is unclear. Trimming shortened V by 2 bases and J by 0 bases, and 10 bases separated the two germline ends. Germline V gene lookup returns CDR1 MGHDK and CDR2 SYGVNS. This CDR3 is 16 amino acids long. CDR3: CASSEVTISTNEKLFF. CDR3 sequence (DNA): TGTGCCAGCAGTGAAGTAACTATCTCAACTAATGAAAAACTGTTTTTT.